This T cell receptor (beta chain) was captured by sequencing in a study of CD8+ T cells in alopecia areata. Study background: Treated patients swallowed 5 to 10 mg of oral tofacitinib twice daily. Broader study findings: Especially in alopecia totalis/universalis, lesional scalp showed greater clonality than normal scalp did.

As concerns this clone: The antigen remains undetermined.

Indicated treatment: oral pan-JAK inhibitor, 5-10 mg twice daily. Reverse transcribed after extraction, RNA yielded cDNA as the sequencing template. This table comes from immunoSEQ multiplex PCR, and its TCRdb copy is limited to in-frame clones, with some not included. Altogether approximately 210,000 clones are present, 64% being singletons, with the ten largest covering 1.3%. CDR1 is LNHNV and CDR2 is YYDKDF in the germline V gene (reference sequence). V lost 0 bases, J lost 6 bases, and 15 bases lay in between. The CDR3 is made up of 16 amino acids. The TCR was taken from a human donor with alopecia areata. The J gene is TRBJ2-1, the V gene TRBV15; possibly TRBD1 for D (6 bases). Sequenced material: CD4+ T cells sorted from blood, taken at roughly week 49, from a patient treated with tofacitinib. CDR3 DNA sequence: TGTGCCACCAGCAGAGAAAATTCAGGGGTGGGCAATGAGCAGTTCTTC. It specifies CATSRENSGVGNEQFF.